The rows below give T cell receptor beta chains drawn from one sample of a study of blood T cell repertoires in COVID-19. Clones were read by immunoSEQ multiplex PCR, and TCRdb kept only the in-frame ones, dropping some. Among tens of thousands of clones listed, 70% to 85% were seen once. Sequencing used peripheral blood. These receptors all come from a human donor with acute or convalescent COVID-19. The donor label of this sample is uncertain. Each CDR3 is given with its conserved first and last residue. The D gene is left open where the match is weak.

d_gene	j_gene	v_gene	CDR3nt	CDR3aa
NA	TRBJ2-1	TRBV14	TGTGCCAGCAGCCTCGGGCCAGGACAACGGCATGAGCAGTTCTTC	CASSLGPGQRHEQFF
NA	TRBJ2-5	TRBV27	TGTGCCAGCAGTGCACAGGTTAGGGGCCAAGAGACCCAGTACTTC	CASSAQVRGQETQYF
TRBD2	TRBJ2-2	TRBV3-1/TRBV3-2	TGTGCCAGCAGCCAAGACAGCGGGAGAAGGGCCGGGGAGCTGTTTTTT	CASSQDSGRRAGELFF
TRBD1	TRBJ2-3	TRBV10-2	TGCGCCAGCAGTGGGACAGGGAAGCCGCAGTATTTT	CASSGTGKPQYF
NA	TRBJ1-4	TRBV11-2	TGTGCCAGCAGCTCTGGGGGGGGTAATGAAGAACTGTTTTTT	CASSSGGGNEELFF
NA	TRBJ2-3	TRBV12-3/TRBV12-4	TGTGCCAGCAGTCAATCCCTAGCAACTACGCAGTATTTT	CASSQSLATTQYF
TRBD1	TRBJ1-3	TRBV28	TGTGCCACCTGGGACAGGGGGTTCGGAAACACCATATATTTT	CATWDRGFGNTIYF
NA	TRBJ1-2	TRBV6-1	TGTGCCAGCAGTGAAGGCGGGGGGAGTGGCTACACCTTC	CASSEGGGSGYTF
TRBD1	TRBJ1-3	TRBV5-1	TGCGCCAGCAGCTTGGCCCTTAGGTCCGGGACAGGGGTTCTTGCGAGTGGAAACACCATATATTTT	CASSLALRSGTGVLASGNTIYF
TRBD1	TRBJ1-2	TRBV7-2	TGTGCCAGCAGCTTAGCGCGCCAGGGGGTCTATGGCTACACCTTC	CASSLARQGVYGYTF
NA	TRBJ2-2	TRBV29-1	TGCAGCGCCCGACAGGCATTAAACACCGGGGAGCTGTTTTTT	CSARQALNTGELFF